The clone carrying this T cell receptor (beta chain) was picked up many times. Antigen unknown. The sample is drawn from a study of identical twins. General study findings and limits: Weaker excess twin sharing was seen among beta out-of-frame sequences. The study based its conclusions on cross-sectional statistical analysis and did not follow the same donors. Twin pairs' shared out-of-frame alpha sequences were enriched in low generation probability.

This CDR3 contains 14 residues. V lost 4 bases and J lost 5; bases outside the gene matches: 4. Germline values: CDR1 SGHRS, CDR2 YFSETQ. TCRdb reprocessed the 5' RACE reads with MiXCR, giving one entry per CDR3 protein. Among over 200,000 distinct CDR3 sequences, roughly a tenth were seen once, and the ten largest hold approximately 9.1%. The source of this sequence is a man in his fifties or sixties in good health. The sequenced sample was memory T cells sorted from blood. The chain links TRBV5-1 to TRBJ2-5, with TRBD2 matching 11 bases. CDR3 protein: CASSLRLAGETQYF. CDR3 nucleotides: TGCGCCAGCAGCCTCCGACTAGCGGGGGAGACCCAGTACTTC.